The text below deals with one T cell receptor beta chain. V shed 3 bases, J shed 0 bases, and the junction held 5 bases outside the gene matches. Per the germline V gene, CDR1 is SGHNT and CDR2 is YYREEE (reference sequence). The CDR3 is made up of 17 amino acids. The sample is drawn from a study of blood T cell repertoires in COVID-19. The data were produced by immunoSEQ multiplex PCR, yet TCRdb's version contains in-frame clones alone and is incomplete. Of just under 350,000 clones listed, about 86% are singletons. What was sequenced was peripheral blood. This sequence joins TRBV5-4 and TRBJ1-6, with 8 bases matching TRBD1. The TCR comes from a man aged 25-45 years with active or convalescent COVID-19. The CDR3 coding sequence is TGTGCCAGCAGCTCCCACAGGGGGAGCTCCTATAATTCACCCCTCCACTTT. Translated: CASSSHRGSSYNSPLHF.